This T cell receptor (beta chain) was profiled in a study of siplizumab effects on memory and regulatory T cells. Study-level points and caveats: Among alloreactive clones, only a minor fraction mapped to unstimulated subsets.

Concerning this clone: Its antigen is currently unknown.

Germline lookup yields CDR1 SQVTM and CDR2 ANQGSEA. The CDR3 consists of 14 residues. With 6 bases removed from V and 7 bases from J, the gap between germline ends came to 19 bases. Some clones are missing from TCRdb's copy, which holds only in-frame ones; the method was immunoSEQ multiplex PCR. The sample includes about 110,000 clones, more than 90% of them seen just once. The TCR comes from a human donor in good health. The chain carries TRBV29-1 and TRBJ2-1; tentative D call: TRBD1 (6 bases). Sample: CD4+ T cells sorted from blood. CDR3 in DNA: TGCAGCGTGGCACAGGGTTTGTCGGTGAATGAGCAGTTCTTC. Residues: CSVAQGLSVNEQFF.